The sequence of this T cell receptor beta chain was determined in a study of T cell responses to AZD1222 COVID-19 vaccine. Whole-study findings and limits: Donors were chiefly white British, with a greater number of females, and clonal diversity was perhaps underestimated. Spike regions recognized by vaccine-associated CD4 TCRs spanned the protein, led by 160-218 and 743-854. Nearly half of spike-specific TCRs reportedly target unmutated variant regions. Only a handful of AZD1222 recipients, more than five in all, had baseline seropositivity.

Generated by immunoSEQ multiplex PCR, the TCRdb table keeps only in-frame clones and is missing some. The table lists some 140,000 clones, approximately 87% of them singletons. On this clone: Its specificity is not known.

This CDR3 spans 19 amino acids. Germline trimming cut 2 bases from V and 1 base from J; bases unmatched to any gene: 5. CDR1 and CDR2 from the germline V gene are KGHDR and SFDVKD. The sequence came from an adult in good health. Source: peripheral blood, taken on day 0 of MenACWY control vaccination. J is TRBJ2-3 and V is TRBV24-1; 16 nucleotides align to TRBD2. The CDR3 DNA follows: TGTGCCACCAGTGATTCTCCGGGACTAGCGGGAGGGGGCACAGATACGCAGTATTTT. Translating gives CATSDSPGLAGGGTDTQYF.